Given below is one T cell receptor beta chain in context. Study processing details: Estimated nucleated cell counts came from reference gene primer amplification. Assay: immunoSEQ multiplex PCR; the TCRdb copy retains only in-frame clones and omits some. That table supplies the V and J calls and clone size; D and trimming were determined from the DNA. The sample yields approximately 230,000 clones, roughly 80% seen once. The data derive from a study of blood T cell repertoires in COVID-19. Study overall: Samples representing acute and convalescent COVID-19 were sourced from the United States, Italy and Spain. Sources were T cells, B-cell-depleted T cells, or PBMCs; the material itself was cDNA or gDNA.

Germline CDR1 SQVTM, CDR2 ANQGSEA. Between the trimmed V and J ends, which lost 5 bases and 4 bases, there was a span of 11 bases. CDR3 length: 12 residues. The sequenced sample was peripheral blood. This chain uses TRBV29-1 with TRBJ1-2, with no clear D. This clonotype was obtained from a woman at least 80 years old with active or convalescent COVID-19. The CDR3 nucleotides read TGCAGCGTTTCGACCTGGAGCTATGGCTACACCTTC. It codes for CSVSTWSYGYTF.